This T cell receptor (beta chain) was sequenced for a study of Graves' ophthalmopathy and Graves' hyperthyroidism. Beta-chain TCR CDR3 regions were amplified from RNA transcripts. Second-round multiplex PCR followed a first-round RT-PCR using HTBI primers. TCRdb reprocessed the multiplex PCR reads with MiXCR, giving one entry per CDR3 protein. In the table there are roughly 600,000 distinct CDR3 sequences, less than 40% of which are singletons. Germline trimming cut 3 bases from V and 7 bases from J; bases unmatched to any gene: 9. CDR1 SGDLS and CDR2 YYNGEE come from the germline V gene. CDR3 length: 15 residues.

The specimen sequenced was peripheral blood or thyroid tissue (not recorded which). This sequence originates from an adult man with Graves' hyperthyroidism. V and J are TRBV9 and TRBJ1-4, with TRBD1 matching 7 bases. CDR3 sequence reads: CASSAKTGKGEKLFF. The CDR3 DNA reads TGTGCCAGCAGCGCCAAGACAGGGAAAGGTGAAAAACTGTTTTTT. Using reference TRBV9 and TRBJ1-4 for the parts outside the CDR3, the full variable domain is DSGVTQTPKHLITATGQRVTLRCSPRSGDLSVYWYQQSLDQGLQFLIQYYNGEERAKGNILERFSAQQFPDLHSELNLSSLELGDSALYFCASSAKTGKGEKLFFGSGTQLSVL.